The entry below gives a single T cell receptor (beta chain) sequence along with its context. This sample is part of a study of blood T cell repertoires in COVID-19. For the study at large: From the United States, Italy and Spain came samples of acute and convalescent COVID-19. In each case, the material was cDNA or gDNA derived from T cells, B-cell-depleted T cells, or PBMCs.

CDR1 LNHDA and CDR2 SQIVND come from the germline V gene (reference sequence). V was cut by 7 bases and J by 4 bases, with 17 bases left in between. This CDR3 has 14 residues. The authors' processing: Cell counts per sample came from amplifying reference gene primers. The assay was immunoSEQ multiplex PCR, and TCRdb's table has in-frame clones only and misses some. Clone size and V and J calls were adopted from that table, with D and trimming inferred from the DNA. This table holds 200,000 to 250,000 clones, approximately 82% found once. Sequenced input: peripheral blood. This clonotype originated in a human donor in a cohort sampled during active COVID-19. The chain carries TRBV19 and TRBJ2-7; D might be TRBD1 (6 bases). The CDR3 spells CASTSGHGNYEQYF. The DNA for the CDR3 is TGTGCCAGTACCTCGGGACATGGAAATTACGAGCAGTACTTC.